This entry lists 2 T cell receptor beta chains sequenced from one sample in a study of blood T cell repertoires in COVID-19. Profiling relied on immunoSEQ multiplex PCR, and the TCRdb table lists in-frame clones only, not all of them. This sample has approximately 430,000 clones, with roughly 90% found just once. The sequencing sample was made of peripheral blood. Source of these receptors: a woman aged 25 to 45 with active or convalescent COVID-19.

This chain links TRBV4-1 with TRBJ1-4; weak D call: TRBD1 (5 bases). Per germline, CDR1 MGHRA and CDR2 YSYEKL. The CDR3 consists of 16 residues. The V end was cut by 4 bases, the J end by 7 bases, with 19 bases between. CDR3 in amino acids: CASSLTEVVQVEKLFF. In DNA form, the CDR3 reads TGCGCCAGCAGCCTCACGGAAGTGGTACAGGTTGAAAAACTGTTTTTT.

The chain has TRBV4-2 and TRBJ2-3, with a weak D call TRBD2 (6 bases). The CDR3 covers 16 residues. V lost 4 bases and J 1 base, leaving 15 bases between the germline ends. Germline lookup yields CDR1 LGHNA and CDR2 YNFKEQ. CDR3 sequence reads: CASSPSGASGTDTQYF. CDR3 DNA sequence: TGTGCCAGCAGCCCCTCTGGGGCTAGCGGCACAGATACGCAGTATTTT.